A selection of T cell receptor beta chains follows, all from one sample in a study of blood T cell repertoires in COVID-19. TCRdb's table, derived via immunoSEQ multiplex PCR, lists solely in-frame clones and lacks some. The sample has 190,000 or so clones, roughly 86% seen once. Sequenced input: peripheral blood. All receptors come from a man aged 40-50 years with active or convalescent COVID-19. Both conserved end residues are part of each CDR3. The order of the fields is D gene, V gene, J gene, clone size, CDR3 protein, CDR3 DNA. D genes are given only for firm matches. Size tells how often a clone was seen (once, few, many) or the class of an expanded clone, and some rows leave it out.

>TRBD2|TRBV5-1|TRBJ2-3|-
CASSLSSGSGTDTQYF
TGCGCCAGCAGCTTATCTAGCGGATCTGGCACAGATACGCAGTATTTT
>TRBD2|TRBV28|TRBJ2-2|-
CASSPYAGLAGPNTGELFF
TGTGCCAGCAGTCCCTACGCGGGACTAGCGGGGCCGAACACCGGGGAGCTGTTTTTT
>-|TRBV20-1|TRBJ1-2|-
CSARGLYGYTF
TGCAGTGCTAGGGGACTATATGGCTACACCTTC
>-|TRBV6-2/TRBV6-3|TRBJ2-2|-
CASSLMANTGELFF
TGTGCCAGCAGCCTGATGGCCAACACCGGGGAGCTGTTTTTT
>-|TRBV9|TRBJ2-3|-
CASGGLTLGIDTQYF
TGTGCCAGCGGAGGACTCACCCTCGGAATAGATACGCAGTATTTT
>TRBD1|TRBV9|TRBJ2-7|-
CASSLSSTGTGPYEQYF
TGTGCCAGCAGCCTTTCATCCACCGGGACAGGGCCCTACGAGCAGTACTTC
>-|TRBV5-4|TRBJ2-7|-
CASSLPLGNYEQYF
TGTGCCAGCAGCTTGCCCCTAGGAAACTACGAGCAGTACTTC
>-|TRBV29-1|TRBJ2-1|-
CSVATWHEQFF
TGCAGCGTTGCCACATGGCATGAGCAGTTCTTC
>-|TRBV3-1/TRBV3-2|TRBJ2-4|-
CASSPSGLAKNIQYF
TGTGCCAGCAGCCCCAGCGGACTAGCCAAAAACATTCAGTACTTC
>-|TRBV12-3/TRBV12-4|TRBJ1-4|once
CASSFGRNEKLFF
TGTGCCAGCAGTTTCGGCAGGAATGAAAAACTGTTTTTT
>-|TRBV7-2|TRBJ2-1|-
CASSLSARVSYNEQFF
TGTGCCAGCAGCTTATCGGCCAGGGTGTCCTACAATGAGCAGTTCTTC
>-|TRBV28|TRBJ1-2|few
CASSLLQENHGYTF
TGTGCCAGCAGTTTATTACAGGAAAATCATGGCTACACCTTC
>-|TRBV29-1|TRBJ1-1|-
CSASTRRSGTEAFF
TGCAGCGCTTCAACAAGGAGATCGGGGACTGAAGCTTTCTTT
>TRBD1|TRBV28|TRBJ1-4|few
CASRTGGREKLFF
TGTGCCAGCAGGACAGGGGGCAGAGAAAAACTGTTTTTT
>-|TRBV6-6|TRBJ2-7|-
CASREGQFSYEQYF
TGTGCCAGCAGGGAGGGACAGTTCTCCTACGAGCAGTACTTC
>TRBD2|TRBV7-9|TRBJ2-7|-
CASSVAGGSYEQYF
TGTGCCAGCAGTGTAGCGGGGGGTTCCTACGAGCAGTACTTC
>TRBD1|TRBV7-9|TRBJ1-6|few
CASSSTGGNSPLHF
TGTGCCAGCAGCTCCACAGGGGGAAATTCACCCCTCCACTTT
>TRBD1|TRBV24-1|TRBJ1-5|-
CATSDSQTGNQPQHF
TGTGCCACCAGTGATTCCCAGACAGGGAACCAGCCCCAGCATTTT
>-|TRBV2|TRBJ1-2|-
CASNTGANYGYTF
TGTGCCAGCAATACGGGAGCTAACTATGGCTACACCTTC
>-|TRBV7-9|TRBJ1-2|-
CASSLVSETSYGYTF
TGTGCCAGCAGCTTAGTGTCAGAAACAAGCTATGGCTACACCTTC
>TRBD2|TRBV24-1|TRBJ2-5|once
CATRGLAETQYF
TGTGCCACCAGAGGACTAGCGGAGACCCAGTACTTC
>TRBD1|TRBV28|TRBJ1-2|-
CASSVSQGASYGYTF
TGTGCCAGCAGTGTATCCCAGGGGGCTAGCTATGGCTACACCTTC
>TRBD1|TRBV3-1/TRBV3-2|TRBJ2-3|-
CASSQGGYPGQGAADTQYF
TGTGCCAGCAGCCAAGGAGGGTACCCAGGACAGGGGGCAGCAGATACGCAGTATTTT
>TRBD1|TRBV7-9|TRBJ2-1|few
CASSLADRDEQFF
TGTGCCAGCAGCTTAGCCGACAGGGACGAGCAGTTCTTC
>-|TRBV5-4|TRBJ2-7|-
CASSGGTDLSLYEQYF
TGTGCCAGCAGCGGGGGGACGGACCTCTCCCTCTACGAGCAGTACTTC
>TRBD2|TRBV11-2|TRBJ2-1|-
CASSLGGGNNEQFF
TGTGCCAGCAGCTTAGGCGGGGGGAACAATGAGCAGTTCTTC
>-|TRBV5-1|TRBJ1-5|few
CASSLAGDQPQHF
TGCGCCAGCAGCTTGGCAGGGGATCAGCCCCAGCATTTT
>-|TRBV2|TRBJ1-2|-
CASRGQPYGYTF
TGTGCCAGCAGAGGACAGCCCTATGGCTACACCTTC
>-|TRBV5-6|TRBJ2-3|-
CASTPSPARGELKTDTQYF
TGTGCCAGCACCCCATCCCCTGCAAGGGGCGAGCTCAAGACAGATACGCAGTATTTT
>-|TRBV10-1|TRBJ2-1|-
CASSESLGAEQFF
TGCGCCAGCAGTGAGTCGTTGGGCGCGGAGCAGTTCTTC
>-|TRBV30|TRBJ2-1|-
CAWSQGLNEQFF
TGTGCCTGGAGTCAGGGGTTGAATGAGCAGTTCTTC
>-|TRBV19|TRBJ1-4|-
CASSIDSRTEKLFF
TGTGCCAGTAGTATCGACAGCCGGACAGAAAAACTGTTTTTT
>-|TRBV6-5|TRBJ2-7|-
CASSFEGRSEGYEQYF
TGTGCCAGCAGTTTTGAGGGGCGGTCGGAGGGATACGAGCAGTACTTC
>-|TRBV5-5|TRBJ1-1|-
CASSLGGNTEAFF
TGTGCCAGCAGCTTGGGAGGCAACACTGAAGCTTTCTTT
>-|TRBV28|TRBJ1-5|-
CASSYRKNQPQHF
TGTGCCAGCAGTTACAGGAAGAATCAGCCCCAGCATTTT
>-|TRBV5-4|TRBJ1-2|-
CASSLVGVSYGYTF
TGTGCCAGCAGCTTGGTAGGGGTCAGCTATGGCTACACCTTC
>TRBD1|TRBV28|TRBJ1-5|-
CASSLRGTGKSQPQHF
TGTGCCAGCAGTTTAAGGGGGACAGGGAAAAGTCAGCCCCAGCATTTT